A selection of T cell receptor beta chains follows, all from one sample in a study of cytomegalovirus exposure and HLA in healthy donors. TCRdb keeps only in-frame clones here, not all; method: immunoSEQ multiplex PCR. The sample shows more than 95,000 clones, 9% to 10% of them seen only once. Sequenced sample: PBMCs. These receptors all stem from a man aged 25-40 years in good health and CMV-seronegative. CDR3s include the opening cysteine and the closing phenylalanine or tryptophan. Each record gives: V gene, clone size, J gene, CDR3 protein. Clone size, where shown, is once, few, many, or a class for clones that have expanded.

V: TRBV30
size: few
J: TRBJ2-2
CDR3: CAWSLAGGPGTGELFF

V: TRBV4-1
size: NA
J: TRBJ2-1
CDR3: CASSHSGTGGDEQFF

V: TRBV4-2
size: NA
J: TRBJ2-7
CDR3: CASSQEGEGTVYEQYF

V: TRBV10-1
size: NA
J: TRBJ2-5
CDR3: CASSPQTGKQETQYF

V: TRBV13
size: few
J: TRBJ2-3
CDR3: CASGEQGLPDTQYF

V: TRBV6-5
size: few
J: TRBJ2-4
CDR3: CASSPTELAKNIQYF

V: TRBV19
size: few
J: TRBJ2-7
CDR3: CASSPGGAYEQYF

V: TRBV2
size: NA
J: TRBJ2-7
CDR3: CATLSQLYEQYF

V: TRBV6-5
size: few
J: TRBJ1-2
CDR3: CASSLTGAGRDGYTF

V: TRBV28
size: NA
J: TRBJ1-5
CDR3: CASSLGGEGQPQHF

V: TRBV5-1
size: NA
J: TRBJ2-5
CDR3: CASTDLSRETQYF

V: TRBV28
size: few
J: TRBJ2-3
CDR3: CASRTQDTQYF

V: TRBV7-9
size: NA
J: TRBJ1-1
CDR3: CASSTTENTEAFF

V: TRBV14
size: NA
J: TRBJ1-1
CDR3: CASSLRDRAFF

V: TRBV6-6
size: few
J: TRBJ1-1
CDR3: CASLKSEAFF

V: TRBV6-1
size: NA
J: TRBJ2-3
CDR3: CASSVSARGGTDTQYF